A selection of T cell receptor beta chains follows, all from one sample in a study of T cell repertoires in cytomegalovirus infection. One entry per CDR3 protein results from TCRdb running MiXCR on the reads. This sample has roughly 920,000 distinct CDR3 sequences, with 31% found just once. Antigen specificity for these receptors is unknown. The sample here was cultured CD8+ T cells from PBMCs, taken from culture after CMV antigen stimulation. The source is a human donor in good health (CMV status not recorded). Some clones in this sample may be carry-over from other donors' samples. Each CDR3 is given without its conserved first and last residue. Each record gives: CDR3 protein, J gene, V gene.

ASTVHGPGTEAF	TRBJ1-1	TRBV27
ASSLRRGGGADTQY	TRBJ2-3	TRBV27
ASSARTRTQY	TRBJ2-5	TRBV7-2
SARVSATNEKLF	TRBJ1-4	TRBV20-1
ASSLVVIPQETQY	TRBJ2-5	TRBV28
ASSQELSNEQF	TRBJ2-1	TRBV4-1
ASSLAGTGDTQY	TRBJ2-3	TRBV7-6
ASSFDRGPPLGEQY	TRBJ2-7	TRBV14
ASSMFRGRNSGELF	TRBJ2-2	TRBV19
ASSLSGTSVYNEQF	TRBJ2-1	TRBV4-1
ASSLIGEMDTEAF	TRBJ1-1	TRBV27
ASSSSSGGNSTDTQY	TRBJ2-3	TRBV12-3/TRBV12-4
ASSFWPGDRGAYEQY	TRBJ2-7	TRBV28
ASSQNYGGSGDETQY	TRBJ2-5	TRBV12-3/TRBV12-4
ASSPGQDLLKETQY	TRBJ2-5	TRBV27
ASSDPGLYGNTIY	TRBJ1-3	TRBV10-2
ASSSSSGANVLT	TRBJ2-6	TRBV27
ASSLFAGENSPLH	TRBJ1-6	TRBV5-1
AIRGPNTEAF	TRBJ1-1	TRBV10-3
AISLEVLTDANTGELF	TRBJ2-2	TRBV10-3
ASSLSRDTQY	TRBJ2-3	TRBV27
SVKRGQPSYEQY	TRBJ2-7	TRBV29-1
ATSSVNGELF	TRBJ2-2	TRBV5-1
ASGTIRTGAEQF	TRBJ2-1	TRBV12-5
ASSQVTGQYNEQF	TRBJ2-1	TRBV4-3
ASSFWTVQSSYNSPLH	TRBJ1-6	TRBV11-2
ASSITILNTEAF	TRBJ1-1	TRBV19
ASSQALADYNEQF	TRBJ2-1	TRBV4-2
ASSSPQAGGADTQY	TRBJ2-3	TRBV5-4
ASRPRGNQETQY	TRBJ2-5	TRBV7-6
ASSLTQAEAF	TRBJ1-1	TRBV5-4
ASIFGLEAF	TRBJ1-1	TRBV19
ASSPGIGGSPLH	TRBJ1-6	TRBV27
ASSLSFGGTQY	TRBJ2-5	TRBV27
ASSQEWAPNYGYT	TRBJ1-2	TRBV4-2
ASSQVEWFRGRQATNEKLF	TRBJ1-4	TRBV4-1
ASAGTDYEQY	TRBJ2-7	TRBV12-5
ASSETSGGARDTQY	TRBJ2-3	TRBV10-1
ASSSLPGAALIANTGELF	TRBJ2-2	TRBV7-6
ASSLTRLIDPQH	TRBJ1-5	TRBV28
ATRAGDGEQF	TRBJ2-1	TRBV6-6